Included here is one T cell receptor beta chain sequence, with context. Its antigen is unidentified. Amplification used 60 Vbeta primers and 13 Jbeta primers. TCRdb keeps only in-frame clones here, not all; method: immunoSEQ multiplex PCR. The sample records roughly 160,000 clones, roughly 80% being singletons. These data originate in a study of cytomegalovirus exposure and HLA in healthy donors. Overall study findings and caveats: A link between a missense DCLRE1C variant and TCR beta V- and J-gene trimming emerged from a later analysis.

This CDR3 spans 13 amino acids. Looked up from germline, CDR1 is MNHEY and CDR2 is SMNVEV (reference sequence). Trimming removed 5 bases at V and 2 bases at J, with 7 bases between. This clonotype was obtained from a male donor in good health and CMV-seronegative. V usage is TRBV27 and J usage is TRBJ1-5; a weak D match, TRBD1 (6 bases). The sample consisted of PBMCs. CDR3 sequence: CASSNRGNQPQHF. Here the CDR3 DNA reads TGTGCCAGCAGTAACAGGGGCAATCAGCCCCAGCATTTT.